This T cell receptor (beta chain) appears in the sequencing data of a study of cytomegalovirus exposure and HLA in healthy donors. The study ran its PCR with 60 Vbeta and 13 Jbeta primers. Profiling relied on immunoSEQ multiplex PCR, and the TCRdb table lists in-frame clones only, not all of them. The sample has fewer than 110,000 clones, and its top ten clones hold around 3.2%. CDR1 is MNHEY, CDR2 SVGAGI, per germline. CDR3 length: 14 residues. V shed 0 bases and J shed 10 bases, with 15 bases lying between them. The rearrangement joins TRBV6-5 to TRBJ1-1, with D perhaps TRBD1 (6 bases). The specimen sequenced was PBMCs. This receptor was obtained from a man aged 40-55 years in good health and CMV-seronegative. The CDR3 spells CASSYSTLGQGAFF. The CDR3 DNA is TGTGCCAGCAGTTACTCAACCCTGGGACAAGGAGCTTTCTTT.